The sequence of this T cell receptor beta chain was determined in a study of T cell responses to AZD1222 COVID-19 vaccine. Study-level points and caveats: Females made up more of the donors, who were largely white British, and clonal diversity may have come out too low. Baseline seropositivity occurred in only a handful of AZD1222 recipients.

This CDR3 contains 14 residues. V was pared by 3 bases and J by 5 bases, with 1 base of the junction left unmatched. The germline CDR1 and CDR2 sequences are KGHSH and LQKENI. Worth noting for this clone: The antigen remains unidentified. This CDR3 is also generated by other DNA sequences in the sample.

Clones were read by immunoSEQ multiplex PCR, and TCRdb kept only the in-frame ones, dropping some. The sample records 200,000 to 300,000 clones, more than 85% being singletons. The chain carries TRBV18 and TRBJ1-2; the match to TRBD1 covers 12 bases. The source material was peripheral blood, sampled on day 0 of AZD1222 vaccination. The receptor was derived from an adult in good health. The CDR3 here is CASSPGQGAYGYTF. In nucleotides, the CDR3 is TGTGCCAGCTCACCGGGACAGGGGGCTTATGGCTACACCTTC.